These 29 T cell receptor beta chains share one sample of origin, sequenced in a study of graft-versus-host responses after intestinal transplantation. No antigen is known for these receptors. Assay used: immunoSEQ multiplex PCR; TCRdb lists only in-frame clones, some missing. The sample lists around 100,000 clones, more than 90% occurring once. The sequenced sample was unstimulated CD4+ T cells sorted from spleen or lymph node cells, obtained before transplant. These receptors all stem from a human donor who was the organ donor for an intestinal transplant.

CDR3 nucleotides: TGTGCCAGCAGGGGGGTCTCCTACGAGCAGTACTTC. Translating it yields CASRGVSYEQYF. This chain joins TRBV28 and TRBJ2-7; D may be TRBD1 or TRBD2 (5 bases each). Trimming pared 6 bases from V and 0 bases from J, leaving 6 bases between. The CDR3 runs to 12 residues. CDR1 is MDHEN and CDR2 is SYDVKM in the germline V gene.

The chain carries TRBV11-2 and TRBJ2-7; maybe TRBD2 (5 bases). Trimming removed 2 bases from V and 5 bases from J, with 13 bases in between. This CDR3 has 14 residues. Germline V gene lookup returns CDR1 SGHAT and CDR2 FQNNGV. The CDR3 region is CASSLLGGMDEQYF. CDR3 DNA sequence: TGTGCCAGCAGCTTACTAGGAGGTATGGACGAGCAGTACTTC.

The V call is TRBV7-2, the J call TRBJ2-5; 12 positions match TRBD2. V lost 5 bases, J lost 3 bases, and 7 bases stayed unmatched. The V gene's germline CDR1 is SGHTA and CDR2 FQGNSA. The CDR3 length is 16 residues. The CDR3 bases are TGTGCCAGCAGCGCCGGACTAGCGGGACCCAAAGAGACCCAGTACTTC. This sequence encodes CASSAGLAGPKETQYF.

The CDR3 DNA sequence: TGCGCCAGCAGCTTGCTAGGACAGGGTACGGGAGAGACCCAGTACTTC. It is translated as CASSLLGQGTGETQYF. This chain connects TRBV5-1 to TRBJ2-5; 8 nucleotides match TRBD1. Germline V gene data show CDR1 as SGHRS and CDR2 as YFSETQ. V lost 1 base to trimming and J lost 4 bases; unmatched junction nucleotides: 9. The CDR3 loop spans 16 amino acids.

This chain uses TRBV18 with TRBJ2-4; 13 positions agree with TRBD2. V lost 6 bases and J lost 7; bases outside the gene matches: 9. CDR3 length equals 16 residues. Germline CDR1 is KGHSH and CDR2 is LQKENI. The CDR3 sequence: CASSRGLAGVRNIQYF. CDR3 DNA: TGTGCCAGCTCTCGAGGACTAGCGGGAGTAAGGAACATTCAGTACTTC.

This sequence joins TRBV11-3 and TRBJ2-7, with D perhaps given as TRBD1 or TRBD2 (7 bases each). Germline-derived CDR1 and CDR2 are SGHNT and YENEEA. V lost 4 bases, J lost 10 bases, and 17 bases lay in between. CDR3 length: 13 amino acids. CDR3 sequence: CASSSSSGTAQYF. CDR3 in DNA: TGTGCCAGCAGCTCGTCCAGCGGGACAGCCCAGTACTTC.

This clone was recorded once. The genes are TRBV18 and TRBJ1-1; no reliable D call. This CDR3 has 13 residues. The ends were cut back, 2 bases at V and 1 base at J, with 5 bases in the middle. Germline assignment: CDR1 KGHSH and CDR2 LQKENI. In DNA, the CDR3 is TGTGCCAGCTCACCAGACCAGAACACTGAAGCTTTCTTT. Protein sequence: CASSPDQNTEAFF.

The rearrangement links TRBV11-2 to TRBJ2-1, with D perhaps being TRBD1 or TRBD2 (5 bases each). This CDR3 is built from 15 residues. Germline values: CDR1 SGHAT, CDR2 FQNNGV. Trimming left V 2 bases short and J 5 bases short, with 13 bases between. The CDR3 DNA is TGTGCCAGCAGCTTATCCGGGACCTTTAACAATGAGCAGTTCTTC. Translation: CASSLSGTFNNEQFF.

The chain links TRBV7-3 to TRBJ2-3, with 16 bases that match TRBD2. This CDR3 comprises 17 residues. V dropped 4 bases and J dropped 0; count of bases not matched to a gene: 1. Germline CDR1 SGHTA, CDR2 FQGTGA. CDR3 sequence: CASSSGLAGGSTDTQYF. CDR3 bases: TGTGCCAGCAGCTCGGGACTAGCGGGAGGGAGCACAGATACGCAGTATTTT.

CDR3 amino acids: CASSQDRVTSNQPQHF. Written as DNA, the CDR3 is TGTGCCAGCAGCCAAGATCGAGTTACTAGCAATCAGCCCCAGCATTTT. The genes are TRBV4-2 and TRBJ1-5; no firm D call. With 0 bases removed from V and 0 bases from J, the gap between germline ends came to 9 bases. From germline, CDR1 is LGHNA and CDR2 YNFKEQ. CDR3 length: 16 amino acids.

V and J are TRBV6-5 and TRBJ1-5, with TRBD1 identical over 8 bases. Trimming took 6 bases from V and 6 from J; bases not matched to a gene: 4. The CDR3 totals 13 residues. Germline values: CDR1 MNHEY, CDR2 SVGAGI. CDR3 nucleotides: TGTGCCAGCAGGGGAACAGGGGGTCAGCCCCAGCATTTT. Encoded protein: CASRGTGGQPQHF.

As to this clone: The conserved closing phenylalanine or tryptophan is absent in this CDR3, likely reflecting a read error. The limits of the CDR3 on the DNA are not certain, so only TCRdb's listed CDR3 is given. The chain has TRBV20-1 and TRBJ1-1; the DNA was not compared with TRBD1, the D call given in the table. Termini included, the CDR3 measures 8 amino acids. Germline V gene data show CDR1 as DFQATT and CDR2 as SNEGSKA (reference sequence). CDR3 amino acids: CSARGTGL.

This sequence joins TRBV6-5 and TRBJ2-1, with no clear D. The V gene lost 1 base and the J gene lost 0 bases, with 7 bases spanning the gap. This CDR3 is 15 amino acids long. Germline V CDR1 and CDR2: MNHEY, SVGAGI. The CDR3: CASSYFTFSYNEQFF. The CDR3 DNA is TGTGCCAGCAGTTACTTTACATTCTCCTACAATGAGCAGTTCTTC.

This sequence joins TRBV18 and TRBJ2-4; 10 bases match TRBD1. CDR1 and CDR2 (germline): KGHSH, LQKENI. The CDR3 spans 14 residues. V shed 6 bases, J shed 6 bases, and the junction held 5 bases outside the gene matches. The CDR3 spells CASSLDRGPNIQYF. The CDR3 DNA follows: TGTGCCAGCTCCTTAGACAGGGGGCCAAACATTCAGTACTTC.

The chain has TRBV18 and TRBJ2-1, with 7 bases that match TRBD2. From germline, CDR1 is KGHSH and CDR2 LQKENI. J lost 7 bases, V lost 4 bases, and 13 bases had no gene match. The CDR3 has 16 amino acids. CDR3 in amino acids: CASSHTGRQGGNEQFF. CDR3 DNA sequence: TGTGCCAGCTCACATACCGGGAGGCAGGGCGGGAATGAGCAGTTCTTC.

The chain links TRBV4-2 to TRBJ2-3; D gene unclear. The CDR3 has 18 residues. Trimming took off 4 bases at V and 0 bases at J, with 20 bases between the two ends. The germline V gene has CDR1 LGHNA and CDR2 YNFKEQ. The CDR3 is CASSPRGLGGLSTDTQYF. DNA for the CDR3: TGTGCCAGCAGCCCCCGCGGCCTGGGCGGCCTGAGCACAGATACGCAGTATTTT.

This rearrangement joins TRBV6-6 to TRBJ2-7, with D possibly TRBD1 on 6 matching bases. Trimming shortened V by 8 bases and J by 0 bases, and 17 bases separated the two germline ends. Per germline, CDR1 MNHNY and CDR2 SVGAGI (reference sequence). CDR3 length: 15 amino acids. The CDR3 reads CASPEQGPHSYEQYF. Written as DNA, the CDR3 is TGTGCCAGCCCCGAACAGGGCCCCCACTCCTACGAGCAGTACTTC.

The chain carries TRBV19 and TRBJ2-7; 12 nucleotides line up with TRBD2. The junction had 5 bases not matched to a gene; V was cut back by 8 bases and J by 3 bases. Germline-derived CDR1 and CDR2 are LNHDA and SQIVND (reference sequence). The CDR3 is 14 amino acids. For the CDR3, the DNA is TGTGCCAGTCAACTAGCGGGAGGTCACTACGAGCAGTACTTC. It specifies CASQLAGGHYEQYF.

The CDR3 DNA follows: TGTGCCAGCAGCTTAGAAGGGTACAGTAATGAAAAACTGTTTTTT. Protein sequence: CASSLEGYSNEKLFF. The chain links TRBV7-8 to TRBJ1-4; D remains ambiguous. With 1 base removed from V and 4 bases from J, the gap between germline ends came to 10 bases. The CDR3 consists of 15 residues. The germline CDR1 and CDR2 sequences are SGHVS and FQNEAQ.

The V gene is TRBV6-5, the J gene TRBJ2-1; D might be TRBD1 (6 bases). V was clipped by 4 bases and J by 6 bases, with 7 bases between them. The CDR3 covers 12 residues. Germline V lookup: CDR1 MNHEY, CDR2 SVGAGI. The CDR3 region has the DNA TGTGCCAGCAGTTCCAGGGGCAATGAGCAGTTCTTC. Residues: CASSSRGNEQFF.

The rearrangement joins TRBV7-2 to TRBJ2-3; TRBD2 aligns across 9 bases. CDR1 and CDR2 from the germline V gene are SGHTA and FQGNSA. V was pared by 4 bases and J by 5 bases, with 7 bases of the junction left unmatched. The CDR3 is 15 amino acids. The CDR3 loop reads CASSSLAGEVDTQYF. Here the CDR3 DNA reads TGTGCCAGCAGCTCATTAGCGGGAGAGGTAGATACGCAGTATTTT.

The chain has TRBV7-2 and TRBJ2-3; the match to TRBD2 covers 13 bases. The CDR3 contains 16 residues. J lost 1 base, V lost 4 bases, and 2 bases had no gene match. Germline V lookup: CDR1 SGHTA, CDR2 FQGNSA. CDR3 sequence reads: CASSSGLAGGTDTQYF. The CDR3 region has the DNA TGTGCCAGCAGCTCCGGACTAGCGGGAGGCACAGATACGCAGTATTTT.

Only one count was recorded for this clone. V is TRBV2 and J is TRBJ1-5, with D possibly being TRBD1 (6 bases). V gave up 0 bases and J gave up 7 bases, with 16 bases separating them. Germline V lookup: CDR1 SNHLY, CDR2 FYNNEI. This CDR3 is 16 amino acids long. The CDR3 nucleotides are TGTGCCAGCAGTGAAGCGCTTCGGGGGGCGCGGCAGCCCCAGCATTTT. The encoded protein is CASSEALRGARQPQHF.

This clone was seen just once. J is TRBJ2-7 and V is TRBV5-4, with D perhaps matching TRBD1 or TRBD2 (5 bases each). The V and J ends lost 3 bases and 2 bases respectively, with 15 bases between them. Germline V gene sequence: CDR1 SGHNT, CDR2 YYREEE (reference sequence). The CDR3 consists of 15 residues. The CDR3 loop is CASSSPPGAAYEQYF. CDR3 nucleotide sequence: TGTGCCAGCAGCTCCCCTCCCGGGGCAGCCTACGAGCAGTACTTC.

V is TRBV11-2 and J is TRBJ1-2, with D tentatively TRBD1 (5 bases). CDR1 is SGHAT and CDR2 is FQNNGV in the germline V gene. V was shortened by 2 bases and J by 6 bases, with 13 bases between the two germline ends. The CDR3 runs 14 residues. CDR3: CASSLTGTTHGYTF. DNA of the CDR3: TGTGCCAGCAGCTTAACAGGAACCACCCATGGCTACACCTTC.

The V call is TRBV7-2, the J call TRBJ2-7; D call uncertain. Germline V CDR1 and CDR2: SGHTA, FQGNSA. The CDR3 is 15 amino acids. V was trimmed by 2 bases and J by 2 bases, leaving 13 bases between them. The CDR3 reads CASSLSRAPAYEQYF. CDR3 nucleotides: TGTGCCAGCAGCTTATCTCGAGCTCCCGCCTACGAGCAGTACTTC.

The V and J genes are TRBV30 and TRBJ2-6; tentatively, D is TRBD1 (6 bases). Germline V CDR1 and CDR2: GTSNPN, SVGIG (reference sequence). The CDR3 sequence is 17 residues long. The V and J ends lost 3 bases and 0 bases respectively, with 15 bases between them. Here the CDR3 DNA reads TGTGCCTGGAGCGCAGAGGACAGCCGCTCTGGGGCCAACGTCCTGACTTTC. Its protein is CAWSAEDSRSGANVLTF.

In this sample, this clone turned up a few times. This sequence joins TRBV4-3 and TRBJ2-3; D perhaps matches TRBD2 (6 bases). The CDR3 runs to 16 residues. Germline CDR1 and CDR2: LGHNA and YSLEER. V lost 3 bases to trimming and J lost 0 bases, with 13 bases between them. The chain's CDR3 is CASSHDLATSTDTQYF. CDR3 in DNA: TGCGCCAGCAGCCACGATCTAGCGACAAGCACAGATACGCAGTATTTT.

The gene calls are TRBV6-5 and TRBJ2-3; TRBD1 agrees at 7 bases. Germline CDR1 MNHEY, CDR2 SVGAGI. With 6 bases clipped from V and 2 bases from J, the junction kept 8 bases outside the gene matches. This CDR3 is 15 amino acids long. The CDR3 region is CASSYRGLPTDTQYF. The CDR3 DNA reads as TGTGCCAGCAGCTACAGGGGCCTCCCCACAGATACGCAGTATTTT.